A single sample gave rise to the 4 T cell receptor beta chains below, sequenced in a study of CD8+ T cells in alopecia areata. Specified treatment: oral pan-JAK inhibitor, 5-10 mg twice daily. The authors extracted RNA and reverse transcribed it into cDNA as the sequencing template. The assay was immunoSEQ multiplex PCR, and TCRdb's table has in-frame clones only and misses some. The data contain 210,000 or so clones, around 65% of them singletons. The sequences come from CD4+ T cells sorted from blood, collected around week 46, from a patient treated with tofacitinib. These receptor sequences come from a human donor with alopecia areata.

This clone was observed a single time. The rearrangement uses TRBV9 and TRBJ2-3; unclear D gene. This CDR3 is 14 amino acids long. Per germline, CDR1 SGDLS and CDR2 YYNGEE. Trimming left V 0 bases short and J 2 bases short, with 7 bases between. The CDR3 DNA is TGTGCCAGCAGCGTAGTTGGGGACACAGATACGCAGTATTTT. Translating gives CASSVVGDTDTQYF.

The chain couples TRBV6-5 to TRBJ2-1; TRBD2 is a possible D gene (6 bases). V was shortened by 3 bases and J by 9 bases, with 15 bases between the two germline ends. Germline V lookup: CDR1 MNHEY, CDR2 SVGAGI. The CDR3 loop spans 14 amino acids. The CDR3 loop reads CASSYRDFGGEQFF. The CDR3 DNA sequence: TGTGCCAGCAGTTATCGTGACTTCGGGGGTGAGCAGTTCTTC.

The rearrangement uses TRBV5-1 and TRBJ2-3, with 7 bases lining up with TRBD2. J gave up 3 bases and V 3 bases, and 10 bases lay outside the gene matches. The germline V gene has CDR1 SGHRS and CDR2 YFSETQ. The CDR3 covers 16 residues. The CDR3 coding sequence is TGCGCCAGCAGCTCGGGGACCGGGAGGTGGACAGATACGCAGTATTTT. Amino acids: CASSSGTGRWTDTQYF.

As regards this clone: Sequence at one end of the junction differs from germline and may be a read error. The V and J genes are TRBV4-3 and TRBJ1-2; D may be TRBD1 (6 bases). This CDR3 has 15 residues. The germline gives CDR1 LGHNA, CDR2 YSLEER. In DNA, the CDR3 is TGCGCCAGCAGTCAAGACCAGGGGTGGGACTATGGCTACACCTTC. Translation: CASSQDQGWDYGYTF.